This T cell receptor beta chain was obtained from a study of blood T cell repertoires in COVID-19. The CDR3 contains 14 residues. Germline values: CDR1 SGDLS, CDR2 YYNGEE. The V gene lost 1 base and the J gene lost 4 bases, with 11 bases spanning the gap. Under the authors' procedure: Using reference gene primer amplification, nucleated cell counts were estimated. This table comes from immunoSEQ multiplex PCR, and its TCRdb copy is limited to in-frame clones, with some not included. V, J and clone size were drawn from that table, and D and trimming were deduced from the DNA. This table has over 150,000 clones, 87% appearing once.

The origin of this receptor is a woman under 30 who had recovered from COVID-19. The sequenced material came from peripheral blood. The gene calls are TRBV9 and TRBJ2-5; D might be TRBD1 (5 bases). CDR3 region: CASSVTGAAETQYF. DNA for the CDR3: TGTGCCAGCAGCGTAACTGGGGCGGCAGAGACCCAGTACTTC.